This T cell receptor beta chain was observed in a study of cytomegalovirus exposure and HLA in healthy donors. Study at large: A later analysis reported the 90 to 150 validation repertoires used the same platform as the approximately 700 first-cohort repertoires.

With respect to this clone: No antigen is known for it.

Trimming removed 4 bases from V and 4 bases from J; junction bases left unmatched: 4. CDR1 is SQVTM and CDR2 is ANQGSEA in the germline V gene. The CDR3 has 13 amino acids. Assay used: immunoSEQ multiplex PCR; TCRdb lists only in-frame clones, some missing. The sample has 200,000 to 250,000 clones; over 70% are singletons. Study-wide points: Many donors shared some public TCRs, even though most TCR sequences were rare.

Separate from the approximately 700-subject first cohort was the roughly 120-subject validation cohort, to which the donors belonged. The sample consisted of PBMCs. The source is a woman aged 25 to 45 in good health and CMV-seropositive. V gene TRBV29-1 combines with J gene TRBJ2-1, with 7 bases aligning to TRBD1. The CDR3 here is CSVGTGDYNEQFF. CDR3 bases: TGCAGCGTTGGTACAGGGGATTACAATGAGCAGTTCTTC.